This T cell receptor (beta chain) was recorded in a study of cytomegalovirus exposure and HLA in healthy donors. Study context: There were 300 to 400 genotyped donors. Of these, 81% fell in the genetic ancestry cluster associated with self-reported Caucasian donors. General study findings and limits: Apart from CMV serostatus, no immune exposure information was available.

Vbeta (60) and Jbeta (13) primers were used in the PCR. The repertoire was sequenced with immunoSEQ multiplex PCR; TCRdb's copy has only in-frame clones and lacks some. The profile covers around 150,000 clones, with 82% appearing a single time and around 7.8% taken by the ten largest. Comments on this clone: Its matching antigen is unknown.

The TCR was taken from a woman aged 50 to 65 in good health and CMV-seropositive. The sequenced sample consisted of PBMCs.

This chain's CDR3 is CATSVTDGRIDNEQFF. As DNA, the CDR3 is TGTGCCACCAGCGTTACTGACGGGAGGATCGACAATGAGCAGTTCTTC. The V and J genes are TRBV15 and TRBJ2-1, with TRBD2 matching over 7 bases. CDR1 is LNHNV, CDR2 YYDKDF, per germline (reference sequence). J gave up 5 bases and V 5 bases, and 12 bases lay outside the gene matches. CDR3 length equals 16 residues.